This TCR beta chain appears in the sequencing data of a study of blood T cell repertoires in COVID-19. Here immunoSEQ multiplex PCR was the method, and the copy in TCRdb shows in-frame clones only, minus some. Among 150,000 to 200,000 clones listed, 89% were seen once. V was clipped by 5 bases and J by 7 bases, with 21 bases between them. CDR1 is SEHNR and CDR2 is FQNEAQ in the germline V gene (reference sequence). This CDR3 region has 15 residues. The sequenced material came from peripheral blood. The receptor comes from a man younger than 35 who had recovered from COVID-19. This rearrangement joins TRBV7-9 to TRBJ2-7; no definite D call. The CDR3 nucleotides read TGTGCCAGCAGCGCAGAAGGTTGGCAGGATGGAGAGCAGTACTTC. Translated: CASSAEGWQDGEQYF.